The next 9 T cell receptor beta chains were all read from a single sample in a study of blood T cells in healthy people across ages. It was with a sample-barcoded 5' primer and a J-beta primer mix that a second PCR of roughly 6 to 12 cycles was run. MiXCR, applied by TCRdb to the 5' RACE reads, yields one record per CDR3 protein. The sample includes over 950,000 distinct CDR3 sequences, 35% to 40% of them seen just once. Sequences were obtained from blood. These receptors came from a young man in good health.

The chain recombines TRBV6-5 with TRBJ2-7; a weak D match, TRBD1 (6 bases). Germline CDR1 and CDR2: MNHEY and SVGAGI. V was pared by 0 bases and J by 5 bases, with 14 bases between. The CDR3 consists of 15 residues. The CDR3 loop is CASSYSWGHRDEQYF. CDR3 in DNA: TGTGCCAGCAGTTACTCGTGGGGACACCGAGACGAGCAGTACTTC.

This chain joins TRBV20-1 and TRBJ1-5; no reliable D call. V lost 7 bases and J 0 bases, leaving 7 bases between the germline ends. Per the germline V gene, CDR1 is DFQATT and CDR2 is SNEGSKA (reference sequence). This CDR3 contains 12 residues. CDR3 sequence (DNA): TGCAGTGGGGTATTTAGCAATCAGCCCCAGCATTTT. This encodes CSGVFSNQPQHF.

The chain uses TRBV12-3 or TRBV12-4 and TRBJ2-5, with D possibly being TRBD1 or TRBD2 (5 bases each). The CDR3 totals 14 residues. V shed 3 bases and J shed 11 bases, with 19 bases lying between them. CDR3 nucleotides: TGTGCCAGCAGTTTCACGGGACGAGACAATGAGCAGTACTTC. It specifies CASSFTGRDNEQYF.

This clonotype turned up a few times. V is TRBV3-1 and J is TRBJ2-5; TRBD1 is a possible D gene (6 bases). CDR1 LGHDT and CDR2 YNNKEL come from the germline V gene (reference sequence). Trimming cost V 5 bases and J 6 bases, with 16 bases left between them. The CDR3 has 14 residues. The CDR3 DNA reads TGTGCCAGCAGCTTAGCGCCGGGACAACAGACCCAGTACTTC. Translated, it gives CASSLAPGQQTQYF.

The CDR3 reads CSAIQLNEQYF. The CDR3 bases are TGCAGTGCAATCCAACTGAACGAGCAGTACTTC. The J gene is TRBJ2-7, the V gene TRBV20-1; the D is unclear. The CDR3 covers 11 residues. V lost 6 bases and J lost 5, with 11 bases in between. Germline loops: CDR1 DFQATT, CDR2 SNEGSKA (reference sequence).

A few counts support this clonotype. The chain combines TRBV28 with TRBJ1-1, with 11 bases identical to TRBD1. Trimming at V came to 5 bases and at J to 5 bases, leaving 4 bases not matched to a gene. The CDR3 sequence is 14 residues long. Germline CDR1 MDHEN, CDR2 SYDVKM. Written as DNA, the CDR3 is TGTGCCAGCAGTACGGGACAGGGGGAAACTGAAGCTTTCTTT. The encoded protein is CASSTGQGETEAFF.

This clonotype has a handful of counts. This sequence joins TRBV29-1 and TRBJ1-2, with 7 bases aligning to TRBD1. Germline trimming cut 1 base from V and 0 bases from J; bases unmatched to any gene: 5. The length of the CDR3 is 15 residues. Germline loops: CDR1 SQVTM, CDR2 ANQGSEA. The CDR3 bases are TGCAGCGTTGAAGGGGGGCAGGGGGCTAACTATGGCTACACCTTC. Translated, it gives CSVEGGQGANYGYTF.

The rearrangement joins TRBV4-1 to TRBJ2-1, with 9 bases aligning to TRBD2. V trimming: 1 base; J trimming: 2 bases; junction bases outside the gene matches: 12. Germline CDR1 MGHRA, CDR2 YSYEKL. This CDR3 comprises 19 residues. DNA for the CDR3: TGCGCCAGCAGCCAAGTCAATTTGGAGCGGGGGGTCACCTACAATGAGCAGTTCTTC. Amino acids: CASSQVNLERGVTYNEQFF.

The chain employs TRBV6-6 and TRBJ1-3; D not certain. Trimming removed 7 bases from V and 0 bases from J, with 7 bases in between. Germline V gives CDR1 MNHNY, CDR2 SVGAGI (reference sequence). The CDR3 contains 13 residues. The CDR3 protein is CASTVPSGNTIYF. CDR3 sequence (DNA): TGTGCCAGCACGGTCCCCTCTGGAAACACCATATATTTT.